This is a list of T cell receptor beta chains from one sample in a study of T cells in Graves' hyperthyroidism and ophthalmopathy. In TCRdb, the multiplex PCR reads were re-called with MiXCR into one record per CDR3 protein. The table lists approximately 330,000 distinct CDR3 sequences, around a fifth of them singletons. Sequenced: blood. These receptor sequences come from a woman aged 45-60 years with Graves' hyperthyroidism. Each CDR3 is given without its conserved first and last residue. Clone sizes are given selectively: once, few, many, or a class where the clone is expanded.

few,TRBV5-1,TRBJ1-2,ASSLGTVALNYGYT
few,TRBV6-5,TRBJ2-1,ASSYWDPRTSGYNEQF
many,TRBV20-1,TRBJ2-7,SASSPPQGWFKYEQY
many,TRBV29-1,TRBJ1-1,SVGRRSGNTEAF
few,TRBV20-1,TRBJ2-5,SASGVGLNQETQY
many,TRBV12-3/TRBV12-4,TRBJ1-6,ASSLAGTANSPLH
many,TRBV11-2,TRBJ1-2,ASSAGTGIRGYT
.,TRBV5-4,TRBJ2-7,ASSGRTGDYEQY
many,TRBV3-1,TRBJ1-3,ASSRDHTIY
.,TRBV6-5,TRBJ1-1,ASSSWRGTEAF
many,TRBV2,TRBJ1-5,ATSSRPSNQPQH
few,TRBV2,TRBJ1-2,ASKIQGFYYGYT
many,TRBV18,TRBJ2-1,ASSPPGSSYNEQF
.,TRBV20-1,TRBJ2-1,SATRVLGSDEQF
few,TRBV6-2/TRBV6-3,TRBJ2-2,ASSYLPFRGELF
.,TRBV3-1,TRBJ2-3,ASSQDQSTDTQY
.,TRBV10-3,TRBJ2-3,AISTQTVSTDTQY
.,TRBV2,TRBJ2-7,ASSDPTGTGSSYEQY
.,TRBV20-1,TRBJ2-3,SAHDPDTQY
few,TRBV10-3,TRBJ2-1,AIRGEFRINEQF
many,TRBV13,TRBJ2-3,ASSHRTTRVSDTQY
many,TRBV5-1,TRBJ2-1,ASSWGGGPRWNEQF
many,TRBV27,TRBJ2-1,ASSLEGRANNEQF
many,TRBV6-1,TRBJ1-5,ASEGQGNQPQH
many,TRBV18,TRBJ2-7,ASSPRTTYEQY
.,TRBV2,TRBJ2-1,ASSETSGSFDEQF
once,TRBV13,TRBJ1-3,ASSWTGRRNTIY
once,TRBV11-2,TRBJ2-1,ASSPEQQVRSEQF
many,TRBV20-1,TRBJ2-5,SAPPTGGPGTQY